The 4 T cell receptor beta chains below come from one sample, sequenced in a study of identical twins. TCRdb analysed the 5' RACE reads with MiXCR anew, one entry per CDR3 protein. The table has 1.5 million to 2 million distinct CDR3 sequences, 25% to 35% seen once. The specimen sequenced was cord blood. Source of these receptors: a newborn girl in good health.

This CDR3 is CASSLPGLGMTRDTQYF. Here the CDR3 DNA reads TGCGCCAGCAGCCTGCCGGGACTAGGAATGACCAGGGATACGCAGTATTTT. The chain joins TRBV5-1 to TRBJ2-3, with 8 bases aligning to TRBD2. Looked up from germline, CDR1 is SGHRS and CDR2 is YFSETQ. J lost 6 bases, V lost 4 bases, and 16 bases had no gene match. The CDR3 runs 17 residues.

This clonotype has more than one count but fewer than ten. DNA for the CDR3: TGTGCCAGCAGCTTAGTGTCGCTAGCTTACCTAGCCAAAAACATTCAGTACTTC. Encoded protein: CASSLVSLAYLAKNIQYF. V usage is TRBV7-2 and J usage is TRBJ2-4, with D perhaps TRBD2 (5 bases). Germline loops: CDR1 SGHTA, CDR2 FQGNSA. V lost 1 base and J 0 bases, leaving 16 bases between the germline ends. The CDR3 runs 18 residues.

The rearrangement links TRBV20-1 to TRBJ2-1, with 10 bases that match TRBD2. Germline assignment: CDR1 DFQATT and CDR2 SNEGSKA (reference sequence). There are 17 residues in the CDR3. The V and J ends lost 4 bases and 2 bases, in that order; junction bases with no gene match: 11. The CDR3 DNA reads as TGCAGTGCTATTGCTAGCGGGGGTGCGGGGGCCTACAATGAGCAGTTCTTC. Encoded protein: CSAIASGGAGAYNEQFF.

This clonotype was counted only a few times. The chain employs TRBV29-1 and TRBJ1-2; 7 bases line up with TRBD1. Germline-derived CDR1 and CDR2 are SQVTM and ANQGSEA. V dropped 3 bases and J dropped 5; count of bases not matched to a gene: 12. This CDR3 has 15 amino acids. DNA for the CDR3: TGCAGCGTTGATCCCCGGACAGGATGGGGGTATGGCTACACCTTC. Amino acids: CSVDPRTGWGYGYTF.